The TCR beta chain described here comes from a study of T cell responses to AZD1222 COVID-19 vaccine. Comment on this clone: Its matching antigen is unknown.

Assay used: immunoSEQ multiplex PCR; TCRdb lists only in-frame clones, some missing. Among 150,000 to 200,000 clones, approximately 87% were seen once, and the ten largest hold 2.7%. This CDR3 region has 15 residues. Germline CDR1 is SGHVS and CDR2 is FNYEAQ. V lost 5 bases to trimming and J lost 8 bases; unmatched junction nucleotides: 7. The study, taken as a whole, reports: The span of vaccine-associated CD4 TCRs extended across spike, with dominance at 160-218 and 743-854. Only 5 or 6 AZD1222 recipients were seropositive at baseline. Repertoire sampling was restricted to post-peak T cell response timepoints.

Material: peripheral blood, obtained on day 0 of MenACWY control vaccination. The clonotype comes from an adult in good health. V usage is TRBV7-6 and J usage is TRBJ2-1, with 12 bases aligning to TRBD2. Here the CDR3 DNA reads TGTGCCAGCAGCGCTTCGGGACTAGCGGGTGATGAGCAGTTCTTC. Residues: CASSASGLAGDEQFF.